These T cell receptor beta chains were read from a single sample in a study of Ad26.COV2.S vaccination and SARS-CoV-2 variants. Profiled with immunoSEQ multiplex PCR; TCRdb holds only in-frame clones, not every one. The sample contains some 300,000 clones, 85% of which appear only once. The sample here was peripheral blood, taken in a trial of Ad26.COV2.S vaccine versus placebo. These receptors originate from a person aged 18 to 59 who received the Ad26.COV2.S COVID-19 vaccine or a placebo. CDR3s include the opening cysteine and the closing phenylalanine or tryptophan. The D gene is left open where the match is weak. Only some rows state a clone size, as once, few, many or a class for expanded clones.

v_gene	j_gene	d_gene	abundance	CDR3nt	CDR3aa
TRBV2	TRBJ2-5	TRBD1	-	TGTGCCAGCAGTGAGGCGAAGGGGGCAGGGGAGACCCAGTACTTC	CASSEAKGAGETQYF
TRBV5-6	TRBJ1-1	TRBD1	once	TGTGCCAGCAGCTTCCGGCAGGGGGTGCCTTTTGGCACTGAAGCTTTCTTT	CASSFRQGVPFGTEAFF
TRBV4-2	TRBJ2-5	-	-	TGTGCCAGCAGCCAAGATCGGGGACTCCAGTACTTC	CASSQDRGLQYF
TRBV7-9	TRBJ1-1	-	few	TGTGCCAGCAGCTCTCATCTCCATAGTAGTACTGAAGCTTTCTTT	CASSSHLHSSTEAFF
TRBV28	TRBJ1-2	-	-	TGTGCCAGCAGACAACCAGTTGACTATGGCTACACCTTC	CASRQPVDYGYTF
TRBV27	TRBJ2-7	TRBD1	-	TGTGCCAGCAGCTCCGGGACAGATTCCTACGAGCAGTACTTC	CASSSGTDSYEQYF
TRBV7-6	TRBJ2-7	TRBD1	-	TGTGCCAGCAGCCCAACAGGGGACGAGCAGTACTTC	CASSPTGDEQYF
TRBV11-2	TRBJ2-7	-	-	TGTGCCAGCAGCTACGTTGCGGGTCGGGCGGGGGCCTCCTACGAGCAGTACTTC	CASSYVAGRAGASYEQYF
TRBV29-1	TRBJ2-1	-	-	TGCAGCGTTGACCGGGGCTACAATGAGCAGTTCTTC	CSVDRGYNEQFF
TRBV5-1	TRBJ1-1	TRBD1	-	TGCGCCAGCAGTCTCCATCACAGGGGGCTGGGAGGGACTGAAGCTTTCTTT	CASSLHHRGLGGTEAFF
TRBV7-2	TRBJ2-5	TRBD2	once	TGTGCCAGCAGCTTATGGGGCCCTAGCGGGGGGGCCCAAGAGACCCAGTACTTC	CASSLWGPSGGAQETQYF
TRBV6-1	TRBJ1-3	TRBD1	-	TGTGCCAGCAGTGAACAGGACGGACAGGCTGGAAACACCATATATTTT	CASSEQDGQAGNTIYF
TRBV6-1	TRBJ2-5	-	few	TGTGCCAGCAGTGATCGGGCCCGGGAGACCCAGTACTTC	CASSDRARETQYF
TRBV7-3	TRBJ2-3	-	-	TGTGCCAGCAGCTTAAACGACCTTAGCACAGATACGCAGTATTTT	CASSLNDLSTDTQYF
TRBV6-5	TRBJ2-7	-	-	TGTGCCAGCAGTCGGGACTCGCGGGTTTACGAGCAGTACTTC	CASSRDSRVYEQYF
TRBV2	TRBJ1-6	-	-	TGTGCCAGCAAGGGGCAGTATAATTCACCCCTCCACTTT	CASKGQYNSPLHF
TRBV11-2	TRBJ1-2	-	-	TGTGCCAGCAGCTTTAATAGGGACCCTAACTATGGCTACACCTTC	CASSFNRDPNYGYTF